This TCR beta chain was found in a study of early T cells in non-severe SARS-CoV-2 infection. Attached unique molecular identifiers marked individual cDNA molecules. TCRdb reanalysed the 5' RACE reads using MiXCR and keeps one entry per CDR3 protein. The sample yields over 50,000 distinct CDR3 sequences, 7.5% to 10% seen once. Points on this clonotype: What it recognizes is unknown.

Study conclusions and caveats: Anti-spike CD8 specificities were favored by VDJdb matching, whose results missed private and CD4 specificities.

V shed 1 base, J shed 0 bases, and the junction held 4 bases outside the gene matches. The germline V gene encodes CDR1 LGHNA and CDR2 YNFKEQ. The CDR3 covers 16 residues. This rearrangement joins TRBV4-2 to TRBJ2-3; TRBD2 matches 7 bases. Sequenced sample: whole blood. The source of this sequence is an adult who was a healthcare worker with PCR-confirmed SARS-CoV-2 infection or an uninfected control (not recorded which). CDR3 sequence reads: CASSQGGGVSTDTQYF. The CDR3 DNA reads TGTGCCAGCAGCCAAGGCGGGGGAGTTAGCACAGATACGCAGTATTTT.